This T cell receptor beta chain emerged from a study of T-cell reconstitution after alpha-beta-depleted transplantation in children. The CDR3 loop spans 14 amino acids. Unmatched junction bases numbered 4, after V lost 4 bases and J lost 2 bases. Looked up from germline, CDR1 is DFQATT and CDR2 is SNEGSKA (reference sequence). Overall study results and limits: It was newly produced T cells that mostly accounted for T-cell counts and diversity one year after transplant.

There are a few counts of this clonotype. Its antigen remains unknown. Preparation of the TCRbeta library was carried out with unique molecular identifiers. TCRdb fed the PCR reads into MiXCR, producing one record per CDR3 protein. The table lists 60,000 to 85,000 distinct CDR3 sequences, around 18% of them singletons. The receptor was isolated from a male patient between 2 and 10 years old who had a stem cell transplant for acute lymphoblastic leukemia, so the T cells may come from the graft donor. Material: PBMCs, mostly from graft donor cells, obtained 360 days after TCRalphabeta/CD19-depleted stem cell transplant. The J gene is TRBJ1-5, the V gene TRBV20-1; 8 nucleotides match TRBD1. CDR3: CSANGQGGNQPQHF. As DNA, the CDR3 is TGCAGTGCTAATGGACAGGGAGGCAATCAGCCCCAGCATTTT.